This record looks at one T cell receptor beta chain sequence and its context. This CDR3 region has 16 residues. Germline values: CDR1 SGHTA, CDR2 FQGNSA. The V gene lost 6 bases and the J gene lost 2 bases, with 20 bases spanning the gap. Next came a second PCR, run for roughly 6 to 11 cycles, which used a sample-barcoded 5' primer along with a J-beta primer mix. Every single cDNA molecule received a tag from a template-switch adaptor with 12 random nucleotides. Each CDR3 protein gets one entry after TCRdb re-called the 5' RACE reads with MiXCR. The table shows 1.5 million to 2 million distinct CDR3 sequences, with roughly 52% occurring only once. This sample is drawn from a study of blood T cells in healthy people across ages.

This chain links TRBV7-2 with TRBJ2-7, with D perhaps matching TRBD1 or TRBD2 (5 bases each). This receptor was taken from a woman in her 40s in good health. The source material was blood. As DNA, the CDR3 is TGTGCCAGCAGACAAAGCCCTGGGACCGGGACCTACGAGCAGTACTTC. Amino acids: CASRQSPGTGTYEQYF.